This T cell receptor beta chain was captured in a study of blood T cells in healthy people across ages. Through a sample-barcoded 5' primer and a J-beta primer mix, a second PCR was run for roughly 6 to 12 cycles. Using its own MiXCR run on the 5' RACE reads, TCRdb lists one record per CDR3 protein. The sample shows about 510,000 distinct CDR3 sequences, roughly a quarter of them seen only once. Germline trimming cut 4 bases from V and 3 bases from J; bases unmatched to any gene: 5. The CDR3 sequence is 14 residues long. Germline assignment: CDR1 MGHDK and CDR2 SYGVNS. This clonotype was seen just once. What it binds is not known. Researchers isolated at least 6.5 million PBMCs per sample. General observations from the study: PBMC samples, being unsorted, prevented any conclusive comparison of naive and antigen-experienced cells. Long-lived and aged donors differed, with more naive CD4+ cells and higher diversity in the long-lived.

The sample also formed part of further work on T cells of mothers and their children. Per that study: Per mother, over 9.5 million TCR beta CDR3 reads were obtained; per child, about 3 million.

Sequenced material: blood. The origin of this receptor is a boy between 2 and 10 years old in good health. The chain combines TRBV25-1 with TRBJ1-2; TRBD1 matches at 7 bases. This chain's CDR3 is CASSAGGRYYGYTF. The DNA for the CDR3 is TGTGCCAGCAGTGCAGGGGGAAGGTACTATGGCTACACCTTC.